The present TCR beta chain was sequenced within a study of T-cell reconstitution after alpha-beta-depleted transplantation in children. This clonotype was observed at least ten times. The antigen remains undetermined. General study results and limits: Approximately two months post-transplant, alpha-beta T cells reportedly originated from several hundred expanded graft clones. Counts and diversity of T cells one year after transplant came mostly from newly produced T cells.

Preparing the TCRbeta library involved the use of unique molecular identifiers. TCRdb re-called the PCR reads through MiXCR, storing one row per CDR3 protein. The table includes hundreds of thousands of distinct CDR3 sequences, 10% detected once. This CDR3 comprises 15 residues. V lost 1 base, J lost 2 bases, and 12 bases lay in between. Germline V CDR1 and CDR2: SGHVS, FQNEAQ. The source of this sequence is a child younger than 10 with inherited bone marrow failure, due to receive a stem cell transplant. The source material was PBMCs, sampled before TCRalphabeta/CD19-depleted stem cell transplant. This chain joins TRBV7-8 and TRBJ2-7, with a tentative D call TRBD2 (6 bases). CDR3 amino acids: CASSLVRGKPYEQYF. CDR3 DNA sequence: TGTGCCAGCAGCTTAGTTCGGGGGAAGCCCTACGAGCAGTACTTC.